A single sample gave rise to the 17 T cell receptor beta chains below, sequenced in a study of T cells in Graves' hyperthyroidism and ophthalmopathy. TCR beta CDR3 region amplification was performed from RNA transcripts. The TCR CDR3 was amplified in a first-round RT-PCR using the HTBI primer set. One entry per CDR3 protein, called by TCRdb with MiXCR from the multiplex PCR reads. Here the sample spans about 620,000 distinct CDR3 sequences, roughly 17% being singletons. The sample was blood. These receptor sequences come from a woman aged 25-40 years with Graves' hyperthyroidism.

At least ten counts were recorded for this clonotype. The V call is TRBV11-3, the J call TRBJ2-1, with a weak D call TRBD1 (6 bases). This CDR3 has 11 residues. Per the germline V gene, CDR1 is SGHNT and CDR2 is YENEEA. Trimming took off 5 bases at V and 9 bases at J, with 8 bases between the two ends. The CDR3 here is CASSEQGEQFF. In DNA, the CDR3 is TGTGCCAGCAGCGAACAGGGTGAGCAGTTCTTC.

This clonotype showed up many times. The CDR3, as DNA: TGCAGCGTCGTCCCGGCCACAGATACGCAGTATTTT. As protein: CSVVPATDTQYF. The chain employs TRBV29-1 and TRBJ2-3; unclear D gene. V was trimmed by 6 bases and J by 2 bases, leaving 9 bases between them. The CDR3 covers 12 residues. The germline CDR1 and CDR2 sequences are SQVTM and ANQGSEA.

The chain joins TRBV20-1 to TRBJ1-1, with TRBD1 as a possible D gene (6 bases). The CDR3 loop spans 14 amino acids. Trimming shortened V by 2 bases and J by 3 bases, and 13 bases separated the two germline ends. The germline V gene has CDR1 DFQATT and CDR2 SNEGSKA (reference sequence). The CDR3 DNA reads as TGCAGTGCTAGATCGGCAGGGACATACACTGAAGCTTTCTTT. Encoded protein: CSARSAGTYTEAFF.

This clonotype was detected only a few times. The CDR3 DNA reads as TGTGCCAGCAGGCCCGACAGTGACTCACCCCTCCACTTT. It translates to CASRPDSDSPLHF. The rearrangement joins TRBV6-1 to TRBJ1-6; tentative D call: TRBD1 (5 bases). V gave up 6 bases and J gave up 10 bases, with 13 bases separating them. This CDR3 region has 13 residues. Germline V lookup: CDR1 MNHNS, CDR2 SASEGT.

The sample holds many counts of this clonotype. The chain joins TRBV28 to TRBJ2-1; 10 bases are a match to TRBD2. From germline, CDR1 is MDHEN and CDR2 SYDVKM. J gave up 7 bases and V 4 bases, and 16 bases lay outside the gene matches. The CDR3 has 18 amino acids. The DNA for the CDR3 is TGTGCCAGCAGTTACGAGGTGATGGGACTAGCGATAAGAAATGAGCAGTTCTTC. Its translation: CASSYEVMGLAIRNEQFF.

This clonotype was counted at least ten times. V is TRBV5-1 and J is TRBJ2-7; either TRBD1 or TRBD2 may fit D (6 bases each). The germline V gene encodes CDR1 SGHRS and CDR2 YFSETQ. V lost 0 bases and J lost 3, with 13 bases in between. The CDR3 runs to 15 residues. CDR3 DNA sequence: TGCGCCAGCAGCTTGGGCCCAGGGGACTTCTACGAGCAGTACTTC. Protein: CASSLGPGDFYEQYF.

This clonotype was seen repeatedly, ten times or more. The J gene is TRBJ2-7, the V gene TRBV20-1, with 12 bases lining up with TRBD2. Germline values: CDR1 DFQATT, CDR2 SNEGSKA (reference sequence). The CDR3 consists of 13 residues. The V gene end was trimmed by 5 bases and the J gene end by 6 bases; junction bases not matched to a gene: 5. The CDR3 region has the DNA TGCAGTGCTCCTAAGACTAGCGGGAGCGAGCAGTACTTC. It translates to CSAPKTSGSEQYF.

A few counts support this clonotype. This rearrangement joins TRBV7-9 to TRBJ1-5, with D perhaps matching TRBD1 (6 bases). The germline V and J ends were trimmed by 3 bases and 4 bases, with 10 bases remaining between them. The CDR3 has 14 residues. Looked up from germline, CDR1 is SEHNR and CDR2 is FQNEAQ (reference sequence). CDR3 sequence (DNA): TGTGCCAGCAGCTTTGGGACAACAAATCAGCCCCAGCATTTT. Its protein is CASSFGTTNQPQHF.

This clonotype was recorded many times. The J gene is TRBJ2-1, the V gene TRBV11-2; D possibly uses TRBD1 or TRBD2 (6 bases each). With 1 base removed from V and 1 base from J, the gap between germline ends came to 8 bases. Per germline, CDR1 SGHAT and CDR2 FQNNGV. The CDR3 sequence is 15 residues long. The CDR3 reads CASSLGGGSYNEQFF. The CDR3 nucleotides read TGTGCCAGCAGCTTAGGAGGGGGGTCCTACAATGAGCAGTTCTTC.

This clonotype was detected many times. V usage is TRBV12-3 or TRBV12-4 and J usage is TRBJ1-6; 7 bases fit TRBD1. With 6 bases clipped from V and 10 bases from J, the junction kept 9 bases outside the gene matches. This CDR3 spans 14 amino acids. The CDR3 here is CASRTTGVGSPLHF. CDR3 DNA sequence: TGTGCCAGCAGGACCACAGGGGTTGGATCACCCCTCCACTTT.

This clonotype was detected only a few times. The rearrangement links TRBV3-1 to TRBJ2-7; TRBD2 is a possible D gene (6 bases). CDR3 length: 11 residues. From germline, CDR1 is LGHDT and CDR2 YNNKEL (reference sequence). The V and J ends lost 4 bases and 12 bases respectively, with 13 bases between them. The CDR3 DNA sequence: TGTGCCAGCAGCCGCGGAGGGAGGCGGTACTTC. Translation gives CASSRGGRRYF.

This clonotype was recorded many times. The J gene is TRBJ2-7, the V gene TRBV12-3 or TRBV12-4; D uncertain. The CDR3 is made up of 13 amino acids. With 6 bases removed from V and 3 bases from J, the gap between germline ends came to 12 bases. This CDR3 reads CASSSKTHYEQYF. Written as DNA, the CDR3 is TGTGCCAGCAGCTCAAAGACCCACTACGAGCAGTACTTC.

Remarks on this clonotype: A much more abundant neighbour one base away suggests this may be a read error. The CDR3 reads CASRLVGGKDTQYF. As DNA, the CDR3 is TGTGCCAGCAGATTAGTAGGGGGGAAGGATACGCAGTATTTT. The chain links TRBV7-2 to TRBJ2-3, with D tentatively TRBD1 or TRBD2 (6 bases each). The CDR3 has 14 amino acids. Germline values: CDR1 SGHTA, CDR2 FQGNSA.

In this sample, this clonotype turned up many times. The chain has TRBV20-1 and TRBJ2-5; the match to TRBD2 covers 7 bases. This CDR3 region has 13 residues. Trimming took 5 bases from V and 4 from J; bases not matched to a gene: 7. CDR1 and CDR2 from the germline V gene are DFQATT and SNEGSKA (reference sequence). The CDR3 loop is CSAPHGEGETQYF. The CDR3 region has the DNA TGCAGTGCTCCCCACGGGGAGGGAGAGACCCAGTACTTC.

This clonotype was counted ten times or more. The chain uses TRBV10-3 and TRBJ2-1; 13 bases line up with TRBD2. Per the germline V gene, CDR1 is ENHRY and CDR2 is SYGVKD. V gave up 4 bases and J gave up 4 bases; unmatched junction bases: 1. The CDR3 runs 15 residues. The CDR3 coding sequence is TGTGCCATCAGTGGGACTAGCGGGAGTTACAATGAGCAGTTCTTC. Translated, it gives CAISGTSGSYNEQFF.

This clonotype was observed many times. The chain is built from TRBV27 and TRBJ2-7; the match to TRBD1 covers 9 bases. Germline V gives CDR1 MNHEY, CDR2 SMNVEV (reference sequence). The V segment lost 5 bases and the J segment 5 bases; nucleotides outside the gene matches: 4. This CDR3 has 13 amino acids. The CDR3: CASSLWTGDEQYF. CDR3 bases: TGTGCCAGCAGTCTGTGGACAGGGGACGAGCAGTACTTC.

This clonotype was counted at least ten times. The V gene is TRBV28, the J gene TRBJ1-4, with D unresolved. CDR3 length equals 15 residues. The germline V gene has CDR1 MDHEN and CDR2 SYDVKM. The germline V and J ends were trimmed by 1 base and 0 bases, with 6 bases remaining between them. The CDR3 reads CASSLSSSTNEKLFF. The CDR3 DNA reads TGTGCCAGCAGTTTATCAAGCTCAACTAATGAAAAACTGTTTTTT.